One and the same sample provided the 13 T cell receptor beta chains below, sequenced in a study of T cell responses to AZD1222 COVID-19 vaccine. The assay was immunoSEQ multiplex PCR, and TCRdb's table has in-frame clones only and misses some. This table holds 40,000 to 45,000 clones, about three quarters found once. The sample was peripheral blood, taken on day 0 of AZD1222 vaccination. The receptors come from an adult in good health.

The chain carries TRBV11-2 and TRBJ2-3; D unresolved. Germline V CDR1 and CDR2: SGHAT, FQNNGV. This CDR3 is 17 amino acids long. V was clipped by 1 base and J by 2 bases, with 16 bases between them. The CDR3 spells CASSLGYVWGATDTQYF. The CDR3 bases are TGTGCCAGCAGCTTAGGGTACGTTTGGGGTGCCACAGATACGCAGTATTTT.

The sample holds a few counts of this clone. The chain joins TRBV18 to TRBJ1-1; no reliable D call. Germline-derived CDR1 and CDR2 are KGHSH and LQKENI. The CDR3 has 11 amino acids. The V gene lost 4 bases and the J gene lost 5 bases, with 5 bases spanning the gap. In DNA, the CDR3 is TGTGCCAGCTCACAGGGAACTGAAGCTTTCTTT. Its translation: CASSQGTEAFF.

The chain couples TRBV5-1 to TRBJ1-6; perhaps TRBD1 as D (5 bases). Germline loops: CDR1 SGHRS, CDR2 YFSETQ. This CDR3 spans 16 amino acids. With 0 bases removed from V and 7 bases from J, the gap between germline ends came to 14 bases. The CDR3 DNA is TGCGCCAGCAGCTTGGTTCTCGGCAGGGAAAATTCACCCCTCCACTTT. Amino acid sequence: CASSLVLGRENSPLHF.

This chain uses TRBV6-5 with TRBJ2-5; TRBD2 matches 12 bases. V gave up 4 bases and J gave up 3 bases; unmatched junction bases: 3. Per the germline V gene, CDR1 is MNHEY and CDR2 is SVGAGI. The CDR3 covers 15 residues. The CDR3 reads CASSSSSGGEETQYF. DNA for the CDR3: TGTGCCAGCAGTTCCTCTAGCGGGGGGGAAGAGACCCAGTACTTC.

The rearrangement uses TRBV19 and TRBJ1-1; D not resolved. The CDR3 is 13 residues long. Trimming took off 9 bases at V and 0 bases at J, with 11 bases between the two ends. CDR1 and CDR2 (germline): LNHDA, SQIVND (reference sequence). The CDR3 bases are TGTGCCAGCTCCAGGAGCATGAACACTGAAGCTTTCTTT. Protein sequence: CASSRSMNTEAFF.

V gene TRBV28 combines with J gene TRBJ1-5, with TRBD1 matching 11 bases. Germline V lookup: CDR1 MDHEN, CDR2 SYDVKM. Trimming at V came to 4 bases and at J to 1 base, leaving 3 bases not matched to a gene. CDR3 length: 16 amino acids. The CDR3 DNA is TGTGCCAGCAGTTCGGACAGGGGGCCGAGCAATCAGCCCCAGCATTTT. This encodes CASSSDRGPSNQPQHF.

This rearrangement joins TRBV3-1 (or the pseudogene TRBV3-2) to TRBJ1-1; perhaps TRBD1 as D (5 bases). Germline V gene data show CDR1 as LGHDT and CDR2 as YNNKEL (reference sequence). This CDR3 comprises 15 residues. Trimming left V 2 bases short and J 4 bases short, with 14 bases between. The CDR3 is CASSQWRGSGTEAFF. In nucleotides, the CDR3 is TGTGCCAGCAGCCAATGGCGGGGGTCCGGCACTGAAGCTTTCTTT.

V gene TRBV2 combines with J gene TRBJ1-1, with D uncertain. There are 16 residues in the CDR3. The germline V gene encodes CDR1 SNHLY and CDR2 FYNNEI. Trimming pared 5 bases from V and 0 bases from J, leaving 16 bases between. The CDR3 sequence is CASSSTSPGMNTEAFF. DNA for the CDR3: TGTGCCAGCAGTTCCACCTCTCCCGGGATGAACACTGAAGCTTTCTTT.

This sequence joins TRBV28 and TRBJ2-3; weak D call: TRBD2 (6 bases). Trimming stripped 3 bases from V and 1 base from J, with 14 bases between. The CDR3 contains 16 residues. Germline lookup yields CDR1 MDHEN and CDR2 SYDVKM. The CDR3 loop is CASSFRGRKGTDTQYF. CDR3 DNA sequence: TGTGCCAGCAGTTTCAGAGGGAGGAAGGGCACAGATACGCAGTATTTT.

In its sample, this clone was seen a few times. The chain uses TRBV4-1 and TRBJ2-7; D may be TRBD1 or TRBD2 (5 bases each). The CDR3 is made up of 16 amino acids. CDR1 MGHRA and CDR2 YSYEKL come from the germline V gene. Trimming removed 0 bases from V and 0 bases from J, with 12 bases in between. CDR3 sequence reads: CASSQDSGRSSYEQYF. The CDR3 region has the DNA TGCGCCAGCAGCCAAGACTCGGGACGGAGCTCCTACGAGCAGTACTTC.

This chain links TRBV7-2 with TRBJ2-3; no reliable D call. V was cut by 4 bases and J by 2 bases, with 16 bases left in between. CDR3 size: 16 residues. Germline V CDR1 and CDR2: SGHTA, FQGNSA. The CDR3 sequence: CASSSTTIDPTDTQYF. The CDR3 coding sequence is TGTGCCAGCAGCTCTACGACAATCGACCCCACAGATACGCAGTATTTT.

The DNA of the CDR3 is TGTGCCAGCAGGGGAGACGACTATGGCTACACCTTC. It specifies CASRGDDYGYTF. The chain employs TRBV2 and TRBJ1-2; D not resolved. The CDR3 has 12 amino acids. V was cut by 6 bases and J by 3 bases, with 8 bases left in between. Germline V gene data show CDR1 as SNHLY and CDR2 as FYNNEI.

V usage is TRBV30 and J usage is TRBJ2-1; D unresolved. Between the trimmed V and J ends, which lost 3 bases and 6 bases, there was a span of 9 bases. This CDR3 spans 12 amino acids. Germline lookup yields CDR1 GTSNPN and CDR2 SVGIG (reference sequence). In DNA form, the CDR3 reads TGTGCCTGGAGCACTTCGGGCAATGAGCAGTTCTTC. This codes for CAWSTSGNEQFF.